This T cell receptor beta chain comes out of a study of shared clonotypes between healthy human individuals. About the research overall: Each donor's CD8 memory used one plate, CD8 naive two, each CD4 subset three.

The donors were all Caucasian adults (living in Nashville, Tennessee). Naive CD45RA+ and memory CD45RA-negative subsets were split from CD4+ cells. Assay used: immunoSEQ multiplex PCR; TCRdb lists only in-frame clones, some missing. The table records some 350,000 clones, under 80% of them present only once. The germline gives CDR1 DFQATT, CDR2 SNEGSKA (reference sequence). Trimming stripped 6 bases from V and 5 bases from J, with 10 bases between. The CDR3 loop spans 11 amino acids. This clone was recorded a few times. The rearrangement links TRBV20-1 to TRBJ2-5; weak D call: TRBD2 (5 bases). The origin of this receptor is a man aged 25 to 45 in good health. Sequencing was performed on memory CD4+ T cells sorted from blood. Subset meaning: CD45RA-negative fraction. CDR3 coding DNA: TGCAGTGCGGGAGTCCAGGAGACCCAGTACTTC. As protein: CSAGVQETQYF.